A selection of T cell receptor beta chains follows, all from one sample in a study of T cell changes during pregnancy in multiple sclerosis. Repertoires were generated with immunoSEQ multiplex PCR, while TCRdb's copy carries only in-frame clones and drops some. The sample yields about 50,000 clones, 85% to 95% seen once. This material consisted of CD4+ T cells from peripheral blood mononuclear cells, taken in the second trimester of pregnancy. Source of these receptors: a female donor with multiple sclerosis, enrolled in a pregnancy study. Each CDR3 is given with its conserved first and last residue. The D gene is left open where the match is weak.

v_call	d_call	cdr3_aa
TRBV7-9	TRBD1	CASSLRDRYEQYF
TRBV18	NA	CASSPPARGFTGELFF
TRBV7-6	NA	CASSLVASEYTDTQYF
TRBV13	TRBD2	CASSSATLGTSNPHNEQFF
TRBV2	NA	CASSEALEGYEQYF
TRBV19	NA	CASSDTSIVQPYEQYF
TRBV7-9	NA	CASSFRETGSDGYTF
TRBV10-3	NA	CAISVGRALDNSPLHF
TRBV28	NA	CASSLPTVRANYGYTF
TRBV5-5	NA	CASSLETVNSPLHF
TRBV7-3	TRBD1	CASGRDRDTEAFF
TRBV30	TRBD1	CAWIGGQGNYNEQFF
TRBV21-1	NA	CASSALLGTGYGYTF
TRBV9	NA	CASSPRQSAYEQYF
TRBV5-8	TRBD1	CASSWGRRGSAEAFF
TRBV6-1	TRBD1	CASSDRDRVSVVGKLFF
TRBV5-6	TRBD1	CASSLPGQGRGGYTF
TRBV27	NA	CASLRDNALNTEAFF
TRBV6-1	TRBD1	CASSGRDRANYGYTF
TRBV14	NA	CASSPAARQADQPQHF
TRBV28	NA	CASSFTGDSYEQYF
TRBV10-3	NA	CAIEQQGKQYF
TRBV6-5	NA	CASGPGHPYNSPLHF
TRBV6-1	NA	CASSATIPRNYGYTF
TRBV4-1	NA	CASSRVTVTEAFF
TRBV7-9	TRBD1	CASSWTGATYEQYF
TRBV10-1	NA	CASSESKQGWRFAFF
TRBV18	TRBD1	CASSPRDREIGQPQHF
TRBV6-4	NA	CASSDSGEAGSDTQYF
TRBV28	TRBD1	CASRRQGSVKETQYF
TRBV10-2	NA	CASSETTGYGYTF
TRBV10-3	NA	CAISVGASRGATDTQYF
TRBV5-1	NA	CASSSGLTFANTGELFF
TRBV7-9	NA	CASSFSGVEAFF
TRBV15	NA	CATFGRTNTEAFF
TRBV19	NA	CASSSYTGSYNEQFF
TRBV27	TRBD1	CASSRDRTGNTIYF
TRBV2	NA	CASSGQDYGYTF
TRBV7-2	TRBD2	CASSLGGGVETQYF
TRBV7-2	NA	CASTSRVLNYGYTF
TRBV21-1	NA	CASSSRDRGLHEQYF
TRBV27	NA	CASSLWRGLGNEQFF
TRBV14	NA	CASSQDGQLPLDTQYF
TRBV6-6	TRBD2	CASSYSPSGGSYEQYF
TRBV30	TRBD1	CAWRMTGGYNSPLHF
TRBV19	NA	CASKGSLWGMNTEAFF
TRBV25-1	TRBD2	CASSEGGGIPSGANVLTF
TRBV7-9	TRBD2	CASTSGRASYQETQYF
TRBV5-1	NA	CASSLGGQLETQYF
TRBV27	TRBD2	CASSLYGGEVYEQYF
TRBV7-3	NA	CASSLGRQNGELFF
TRBV15	TRBD1	CATSRDGTGSF
TRBV25-1	NA	CASSSGRSTEAFF
TRBV5-4	TRBD2	CASSPPSGGAAGELFF
TRBV6-4	TRBD1	CASGHRGCEQYF
TRBV10-1	NA	CASSPDRINNEQFF
TRBV6-4	NA	CASSVSQGYYNEQFF
TRBV5-6	NA	CASSEGGLNTEAFF
TRBV5-1	NA	CASSLETPGVEAFF